One T cell receptor (beta chain) is described in this entry. Its antigen is undetermined. The data were obtained in a study of CD8+ T cells in alopecia areata. For the study at large: Twice a day, 5 to 10 mg of oral tofacitinib was administered to treated patients. Whole-study results and caveats: Among the 100 top clones, expanded CD8+ clones, like scalp clonality, were significantly decreased by tofacitinib. Sequences from scalp samples also cover resident alphabeta T cells of normal skin.

Reverse transcribed after extraction, RNA yielded cDNA as the sequencing template. Sequenced by immunoSEQ multiplex PCR; TCRdb stores in-frame clones only, minus some. The sample includes roughly 190,000 clones, approximately 56% seen only once; the top ten take around 3%. Germline CDR1 and CDR2: SGHRS and YFSETQ. Trimming stripped 5 bases from V and 2 bases from J, with 14 bases between. The CDR3 spans 15 residues. Treatment given: oral pan-JAK inhibitor, 5-10 mg twice daily. Researchers gathered lesional scalp punch biopsies and peripheral blood from patients with alopecia areata. This chain links TRBV5-1 with TRBJ2-1; D unclear. The material sequenced was CD4+ T cells sorted from blood, taken at week 4, from a patient treated with tofacitinib. The clonotype comes from a human donor with alopecia areata. The CDR3 DNA reads TGCGCCAGCAGTTACGCGGCAGGAACCTACAATGAGCAGTTCTTC. Translating it yields CASSYAAGTYNEQFF. Filled out from reference TRBV5-1 and TRBJ2-1, the complete variable domain reads KAGVTQTPRYLIKTRGQQVTLSCSPISGHRSVSWYQQTPGQGLQFLFEYFSETQRNKGNFPGRFSGRQFSNSRSEMNVSTLELGDSALYLCASSYAAGTYNEQFFGPGTRLTVL.